A selection of T cell receptor beta chains follows, all from one sample in a study of cytomegalovirus exposure and HLA in healthy donors. Sequenced by immunoSEQ multiplex PCR; TCRdb stores in-frame clones only, minus some. The listing contains over 120,000 clones. The sequencing input was PBMCs. The origin of the receptors is a male donor in good health and CMV-seronegative. Both conserved end residues are part of each CDR3. Each record gives: J gene, V gene, CDR3 length, CDR3 protein.

j_call: TRBJ1-1
v_call: TRBV7-9
cdr3_length: 14
cdr3_aa: CASSPREGRTEAFF

j_call: TRBJ1-1
v_call: TRBV2
cdr3_length: 11
cdr3_aa: CASSGEIRAFF

j_call: TRBJ2-2
v_call: TRBV30
cdr3_length: 13
cdr3_aa: CAWSVRVAGELFF

j_call: TRBJ2-2
v_call: TRBV7-6
cdr3_length: 17
cdr3_aa: CASSSTTTASTGGELFF

j_call: TRBJ1-5
v_call: TRBV4-2
cdr3_length: 14
cdr3_aa: CASSPQTDGVAQHF

j_call: TRBJ1-2
v_call: TRBV5-1
cdr3_length: 16
cdr3_aa: CASSLDEAAMNDGYTF

j_call: TRBJ1-2
v_call: TRBV19
cdr3_length: 14
cdr3_aa: CASSITRPGYGYTF

j_call: TRBJ2-7
v_call: TRBV14
cdr3_length: 13
cdr3_aa: CASSKDMAVEQYF

j_call: TRBJ2-5
v_call: TRBV18
cdr3_length: 13
cdr3_aa: CASSRRGGETQYF

j_call: TRBJ1-3
v_call: TRBV4-3
cdr3_length: 18
cdr3_aa: CASSQEAWTGNSGNTIYF

j_call: TRBJ1-5
v_call: TRBV28
cdr3_length: 17
cdr3_aa: CASSLLETGAGNQPQHF

j_call: TRBJ1-4
v_call: TRBV7-2
cdr3_length: 13
cdr3_aa: CASSQGGSEKLFF

j_call: TRBJ1-5
v_call: TRBV28
cdr3_length: 14
cdr3_aa: CASSLLSGNQPQHF

j_call: TRBJ2-3
v_call: TRBV5-6
cdr3_length: 16
cdr3_aa: CASSYPGLGPTDTQYF

j_call: TRBJ2-1
v_call: TRBV7-9
cdr3_length: 13
cdr3_aa: CASDRTGYNEQFF

j_call: TRBJ1-3
v_call: TRBV18
cdr3_length: 15
cdr3_aa: CASSLGDPSGNTIYF

j_call: TRBJ2-3
v_call: TRBV13
cdr3_length: 15
cdr3_aa: CASSPARDYTDTQYF

j_call: TRBJ2-1
v_call: TRBV4-2
cdr3_length: 19
cdr3_aa: CASSQVGTSGVSSYNEQFF

j_call: TRBJ2-1
v_call: TRBV6-6
cdr3_length: 12
cdr3_aa: CASSSGMYEQFF

j_call: TRBJ2-2
v_call: TRBV30
cdr3_length: 14
cdr3_aa: CACPTSANTGELFF

j_call: TRBJ1-2
v_call: TRBV29-1
cdr3_length: 14
cdr3_aa: CSVDLQGGRSGYTF

j_call: TRBJ2-1
v_call: TRBV9
cdr3_length: 16
cdr3_aa: CASSALAGAPGNEQFF

j_call: -
v_call: TRBV30
cdr3_length: 15
cdr3_aa: CAWSVGQGARDEQYF

j_call: TRBJ1-4
v_call: TRBV2
cdr3_length: 14
cdr3_aa: CASREGQGAGGLFF

j_call: TRBJ2-5
v_call: TRBV28
cdr3_length: 14
cdr3_aa: CASRPGLARETQYF

j_call: TRBJ2-3
v_call: TRBV2
cdr3_length: 15
cdr3_aa: CASRLAGLPTDTQYF

j_call: TRBJ2-1
v_call: TRBV4-2
cdr3_length: 16
cdr3_aa: CASSLGLAGGYNEQFF

j_call: TRBJ1-1
v_call: TRBV5-1
cdr3_length: 13
cdr3_aa: CASSLQKNTEAFF

j_call: TRBJ2-5
v_call: TRBV6-6
cdr3_length: 16
cdr3_aa: CASSTQRTSRQETQYF

j_call: TRBJ2-3
v_call: TRBV6-5
cdr3_length: 14
cdr3_aa: CASSYNQGADTQYF

j_call: TRBJ1-3
v_call: TRBV27
cdr3_length: 13
cdr3_aa: CASSSRLGYTIYF

j_call: TRBJ2-7
v_call: TRBV19
cdr3_length: 12
cdr3_aa: CASSIAGNEQYF

j_call: TRBJ1-1
v_call: TRBV6-5
cdr3_length: 12
cdr3_aa: CASRELGGEAFF

j_call: TRBJ2-7
v_call: TRBV18
cdr3_length: 16
cdr3_aa: CASSPVPAGPTYEQYF

j_call: TRBJ2-3
v_call: TRBV19
cdr3_length: 15
cdr3_aa: CASSISPGGTDTQYF

j_call: TRBJ2-3
v_call: TRBV7-3
cdr3_length: 16
cdr3_aa: CASSRLAGGSTDTQYF

j_call: TRBJ1-5
v_call: TRBV19
cdr3_length: 14
cdr3_aa: CATRAFMGNQPQHF

j_call: TRBJ1-6
v_call: TRBV5-1
cdr3_length: 14
cdr3_aa: CASSLGERNSPLHF

j_call: TRBJ2-7
v_call: TRBV11-2
cdr3_length: 14
cdr3_aa: CASSPGQGADEQYF

j_call: TRBJ1-6
v_call: TRBV4-3
cdr3_length: 15
cdr3_aa: CASSQDGTGDSPLHF

j_call: TRBJ2-7
v_call: TRBV5-1
cdr3_length: 13
cdr3_aa: CASSFGQTYEQYF

j_call: TRBJ2-5
v_call: TRBV6-5
cdr3_length: 15
cdr3_aa: CASSYWGQGRETQYF

j_call: TRBJ1-2
v_call: TRBV20-1
cdr3_length: 11
cdr3_aa: CSAMRGNGYTF

j_call: TRBJ1-3
v_call: TRBV4-2
cdr3_length: 15
cdr3_aa: CASSQAGGDGNTIYF

j_call: TRBJ2-5
v_call: TRBV5-6
cdr3_length: 15
cdr3_aa: CASSAWTVNQETQYF

j_call: TRBJ1-1
v_call: TRBV14
cdr3_length: 13
cdr3_aa: CASSQVMNTEAFF

j_call: TRBJ1-2
v_call: TRBV7-9
cdr3_length: 13
cdr3_aa: CASSLGTGAGYTF

j_call: TRBJ2-7
v_call: TRBV7-3
cdr3_length: 13
cdr3_aa: CASSPATGGEQYF

j_call: TRBJ2-1
v_call: TRBV7-9
cdr3_length: 13
cdr3_aa: CASSLEGGGEQFF